This TCR beta chain derives from a study of blood T cells in healthy people across ages. Sample-barcoded 5' priming and a J-beta primer mix drove a second PCR of roughly 7 to 11 cycles. TCRdb used MiXCR to reprocess the 5' RACE reads, holding one entry per CDR3 protein. The sample records 750,000 to 850,000 distinct CDR3 sequences, just under 25% being singletons. This CDR3 comprises 14 residues. The ends were cut back, 3 bases at V and 3 bases at J, with 15 bases in the middle. Germline V gene data show CDR1 as DFQATT and CDR2 as SNEGSKA (reference sequence). Another study also made use of these data, one on T cells of mothers and their children.

The source of this sequence is a boy younger than 18 in good health. Material: blood. The rearrangement joins TRBV20-1 to TRBJ2-7, with a tentative D call TRBD1 (5 bases). CDR3 in amino acids: CSARVRQRGYEQYF. The CDR3 DNA sequence: TGCAGTGCTAGGGTGCGACAGAGAGGCTACGAGCAGTACTTC.